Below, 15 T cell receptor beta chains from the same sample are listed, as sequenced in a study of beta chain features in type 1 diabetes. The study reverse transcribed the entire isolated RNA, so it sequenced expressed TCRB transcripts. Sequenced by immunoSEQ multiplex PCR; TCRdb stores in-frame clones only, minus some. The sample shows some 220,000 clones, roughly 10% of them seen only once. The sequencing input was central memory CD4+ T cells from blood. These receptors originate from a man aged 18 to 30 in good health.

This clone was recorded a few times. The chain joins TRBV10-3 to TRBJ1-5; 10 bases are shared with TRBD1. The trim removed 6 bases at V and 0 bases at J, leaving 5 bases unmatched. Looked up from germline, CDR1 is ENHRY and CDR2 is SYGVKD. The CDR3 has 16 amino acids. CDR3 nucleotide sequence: TGTGCCATCAGCACCGGGACAGGGGATAGCAATCAGCCCCAGCATTTT. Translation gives CAISTGTGDSNQPQHF.

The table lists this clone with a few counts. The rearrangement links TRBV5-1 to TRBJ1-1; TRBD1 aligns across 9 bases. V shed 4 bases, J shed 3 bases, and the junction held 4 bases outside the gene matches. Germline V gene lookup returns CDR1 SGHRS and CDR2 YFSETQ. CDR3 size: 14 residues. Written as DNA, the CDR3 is TGCGCCAGCAGCCCTCGGACAGGGGACACTGAAGCTTTCTTT. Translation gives CASSPRTGDTEAFF.

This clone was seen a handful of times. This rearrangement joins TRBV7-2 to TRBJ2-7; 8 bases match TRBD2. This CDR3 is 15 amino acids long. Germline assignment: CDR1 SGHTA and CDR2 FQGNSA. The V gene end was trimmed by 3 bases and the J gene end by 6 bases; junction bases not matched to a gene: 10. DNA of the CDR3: TGTGCCAGCAGCTTCCCCGGGGTAGCGGGACCCGAGCAGTACTTC. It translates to CASSFPGVAGPEQYF.

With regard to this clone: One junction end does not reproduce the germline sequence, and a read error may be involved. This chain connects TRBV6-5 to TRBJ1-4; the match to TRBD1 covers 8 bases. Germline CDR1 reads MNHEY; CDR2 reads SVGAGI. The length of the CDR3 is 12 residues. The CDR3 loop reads CASSYAARGPVF. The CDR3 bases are TGTGCCAGCAGTTACGCGGCCAGGGGGCCGGTTTTT.

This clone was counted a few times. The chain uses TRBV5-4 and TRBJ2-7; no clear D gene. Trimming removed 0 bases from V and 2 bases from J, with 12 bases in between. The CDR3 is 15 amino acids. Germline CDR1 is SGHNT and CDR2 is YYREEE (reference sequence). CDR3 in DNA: TGTGCCAGCAGCTTGGAGCCAGCCCCACCCTACGAGCAGTACTTC. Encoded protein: CASSLEPAPPYEQYF.

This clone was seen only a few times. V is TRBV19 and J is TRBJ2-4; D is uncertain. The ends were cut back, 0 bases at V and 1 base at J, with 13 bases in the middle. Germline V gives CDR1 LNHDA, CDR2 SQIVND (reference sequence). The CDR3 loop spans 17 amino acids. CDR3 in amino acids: CASSIDSQPRAKNIQYF. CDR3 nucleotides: TGTGCCAGTAGTATAGATAGCCAGCCTCGGGCCAAAAACATTCAGTACTTC.

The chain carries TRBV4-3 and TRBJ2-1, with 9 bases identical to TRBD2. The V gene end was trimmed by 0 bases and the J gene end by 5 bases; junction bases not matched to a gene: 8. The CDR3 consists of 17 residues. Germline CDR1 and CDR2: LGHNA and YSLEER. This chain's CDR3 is CASSQDRSLAGNNEQFF. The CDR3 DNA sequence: TGCGCCAGCAGCCAAGATCGGTCCCTAGCGGGGAACAATGAGCAGTTCTTC.

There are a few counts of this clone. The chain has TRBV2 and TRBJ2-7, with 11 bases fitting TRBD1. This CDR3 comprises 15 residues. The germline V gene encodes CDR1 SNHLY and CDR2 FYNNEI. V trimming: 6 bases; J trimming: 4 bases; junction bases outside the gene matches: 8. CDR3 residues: CASRPGTGGVYEQYF. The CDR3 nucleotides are TGTGCCAGCAGGCCCGGGACAGGGGGGGTTTACGAGCAGTACTTC. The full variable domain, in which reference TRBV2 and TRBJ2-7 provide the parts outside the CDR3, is EPEVTQTPSHQVTQMGQEVILRCVPISNHLYFYWYRQILGQKVEFLVSFYNNEISEKSEIFDDQFSVERPDGSNFTLKIRSTKLEDSAMYFCASRPGTGGVYEQYFGPGTRLTVT.

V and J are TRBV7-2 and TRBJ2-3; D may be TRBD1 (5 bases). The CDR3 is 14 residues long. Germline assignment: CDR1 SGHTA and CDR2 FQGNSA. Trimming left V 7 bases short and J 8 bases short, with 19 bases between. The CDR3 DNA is TGTGCCAGCACTCCTACCCTGGGGCCCGGTACGCAGTATTTT. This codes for CASTPTLGPGTQYF.

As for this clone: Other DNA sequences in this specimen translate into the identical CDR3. The CDR3 sequence: CAWSVGSTDTQYF. The DNA of the CDR3 is TGTGCCTGGAGTGTCGGGAGCACAGATACGCAGTATTTT. The chain carries TRBV30 and TRBJ2-3, with no clear D. The CDR3 is made up of 13 amino acids. Germline loops: CDR1 GTSNPN, CDR2 SVGIG (reference sequence). Trimming stripped 0 bases from V and 0 bases from J, with 4 bases between.

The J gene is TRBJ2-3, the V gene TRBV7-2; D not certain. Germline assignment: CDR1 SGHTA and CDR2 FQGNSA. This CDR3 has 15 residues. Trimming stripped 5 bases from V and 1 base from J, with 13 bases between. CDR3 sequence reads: CASSADPTGTDTQYF. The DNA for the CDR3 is TGTGCCAGCAGCGCCGACCCGACTGGCACAGATACGCAGTATTTT.

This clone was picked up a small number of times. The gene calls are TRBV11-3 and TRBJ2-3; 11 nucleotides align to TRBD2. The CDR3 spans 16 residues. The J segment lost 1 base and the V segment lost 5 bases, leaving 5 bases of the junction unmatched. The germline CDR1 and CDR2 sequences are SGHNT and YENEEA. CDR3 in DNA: TGTGCCAGCAGCGTCGGGACTAGCGGACGCACAGATACGCAGTATTTT. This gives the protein CASSVGTSGRTDTQYF.

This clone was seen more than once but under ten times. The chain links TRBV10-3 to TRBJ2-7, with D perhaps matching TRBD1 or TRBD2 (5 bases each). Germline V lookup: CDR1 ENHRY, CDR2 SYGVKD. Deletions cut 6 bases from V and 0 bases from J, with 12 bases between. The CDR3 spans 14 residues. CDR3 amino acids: CAIRRDAPSYEQYF. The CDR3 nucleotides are TGTGCCATCAGGAGGGACGCCCCCTCCTACGAGCAGTACTTC.

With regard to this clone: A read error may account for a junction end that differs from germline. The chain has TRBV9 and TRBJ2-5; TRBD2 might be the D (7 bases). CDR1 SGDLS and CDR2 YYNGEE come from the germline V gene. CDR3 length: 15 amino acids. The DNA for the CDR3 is TGTGCCCGCAGCGTAGGGGGGGTCGTCACGGAGACCCAGTACTTC. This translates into CARSVGGVVTETQYF.

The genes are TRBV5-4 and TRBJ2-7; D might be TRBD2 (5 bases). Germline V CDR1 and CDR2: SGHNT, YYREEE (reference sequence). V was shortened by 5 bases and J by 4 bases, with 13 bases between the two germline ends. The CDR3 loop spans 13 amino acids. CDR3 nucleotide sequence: TGTGCCAGCAGGGAGGACGGCTCGTACGAGCAGTACTTC. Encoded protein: CASREDGSYEQYF.